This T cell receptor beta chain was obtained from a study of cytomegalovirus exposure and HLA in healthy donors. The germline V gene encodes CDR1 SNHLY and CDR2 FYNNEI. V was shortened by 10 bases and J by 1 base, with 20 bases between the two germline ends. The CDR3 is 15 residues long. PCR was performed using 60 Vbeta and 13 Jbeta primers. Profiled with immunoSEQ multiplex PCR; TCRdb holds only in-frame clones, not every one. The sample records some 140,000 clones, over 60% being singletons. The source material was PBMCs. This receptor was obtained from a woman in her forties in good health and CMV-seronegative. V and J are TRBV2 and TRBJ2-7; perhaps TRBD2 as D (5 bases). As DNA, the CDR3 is TGTGCCATCTCTGCACGGGGAAGTGGGTCCTACGAGCAGTACTTC. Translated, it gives CAISARGSGSYEQYF.